What follows are 23 T cell receptor beta chains derived from one specimen sequenced in a study of response to subunit inactivated influenza vaccine. One entry per CDR3 protein results from TCRdb running MiXCR on the RT-PCR reads. The sample shows about half a million distinct CDR3 sequences, less than 8% of them seen only once. Sequences were derived from PBMCs from blood, sampled less than 30 months after vaccination. The receptor source for this set is a man between 50 and 75 years old who received an inactivated influenza vaccine.

In this sample, this clonotype turned up a few times. The chain joins TRBV4-3 to TRBJ1-1; 8 bases match TRBD1. Per germline, CDR1 LGHNA and CDR2 YSLEER. The V and J ends lost 0 bases and 7 bases, in that order; junction bases with no gene match: 10. This CDR3 is 16 amino acids long. In nucleotides, the CDR3 is TGCGCCAGCAGCCAAGACTGGACAGGGACGAGACGTGAAGCTTTCTTT. Translation gives CASSQDWTGTRREAFF.

The chain carries TRBV18 and TRBJ2-3, with no clear D. V lost 0 bases to trimming and J lost 1 base, with 11 bases between them. Germline values: CDR1 KGHSH, CDR2 LQKENI. CDR3 length: 16 amino acids. The CDR3 is CASSPPGGFGTDTQYF. The DNA for the CDR3 is TGTGCCAGCTCACCACCGGGCGGATTCGGCACAGATACGCAGTATTTT.

This rearrangement joins TRBV6-5 to TRBJ2-1; TRBD2 matches at 11 bases. Trimming cost V 4 bases and J 6 bases; bases outside gene matches: 5. CDR3 length equals 15 residues. Germline V gene sequence: CDR1 MNHEY, CDR2 SVGAGI. DNA for the CDR3: TGTGCCAGCAGTTGGAGACTAGCGGGAATCAATGAGCAGTTCTTC. Translating it yields CASSWRLAGINEQFF.

This clonotype has ten or more counts. The chain has TRBV15 and TRBJ2-4, with TRBD1 identical over 7 bases. CDR1 and CDR2 from the germline V gene are LNHNV and YYDKDF (reference sequence). The CDR3 consists of 17 residues. With V trimmed by 3 bases and J by 1 base, 9 bases remained unmatched. CDR3 protein: CATSSEKTGNAKNIQYF. The CDR3 nucleotides read TGTGCCACCAGCAGTGAAAAGACAGGGAACGCCAAAAACATTCAGTACTTC.

This clonotype was seen only a few times. The chain is built from TRBV5-4 and TRBJ2-1; D gene ambiguous. This CDR3 comprises 14 residues. V was clipped by 4 bases and J by 0 bases, with 8 bases between them. Germline-derived CDR1 and CDR2 are SGHNT and YYREEE (reference sequence). The CDR3 region is CASSPEISYNEQFF. The CDR3 nucleotides read TGTGCCAGCAGCCCGGAGATCTCCTACAATGAGCAGTTCTTC.

The chain employs TRBV30 and TRBJ1-3, with TRBD1 as a possible D gene (6 bases). Trimming shortened V by 1 base and J by 4 bases, and 11 bases separated the two germline ends. The CDR3 spans 14 residues. Germline V gene lookup returns CDR1 GTSNPN and CDR2 SVGIG (reference sequence). CDR3 residues: CAWSALGGGNTIYF. CDR3 nucleotide sequence: TGTGCCTGGAGTGCCCTGGGGGGCGGAAACACCATATATTTT.

The genes are TRBV5-4 and TRBJ2-1; D tentatively reads TRBD1 or TRBD2 (5 bases each). Germline lookup yields CDR1 SGHNT and CDR2 YYREEE (reference sequence). There are 15 residues in the CDR3. The ends were cut back, 5 bases at V and 2 bases at J, with 14 bases in the middle. CDR3 sequence (DNA): TGTGCCAGCAGAAACCGGGACGGAACCTACAATGAGCAGTTCTTC. Amino acid sequence: CASRNRDGTYNEQFF.

The chain employs TRBV4-1 and TRBJ2-5; 14 bases are shared with TRBD2. Germline trimming cut 1 base from V and 1 base from J; bases unmatched to any gene: 14. This CDR3 spans 21 amino acids. The germline V gene has CDR1 MGHRA and CDR2 YSYEKL. CDR3: CASSQGGRSGLAGVGQETQYF. In nucleotides, the CDR3 is TGCGCCAGCAGCCAAGGTGGTCGGTCGGGACTAGCGGGAGTGGGCCAAGAGACCCAGTACTTC.

Only a few counts were recorded for this clonotype. The V gene is TRBV27, the J gene TRBJ1-6; no definite D call. Trimming left V 5 bases short and J 0 bases short, with 11 bases between. The CDR3 has 16 residues. Germline V gives CDR1 MNHEY, CDR2 SMNVEV (reference sequence). The DNA of the CDR3 is TGTGCCAGCAGTCCGTTGGGCAGCTCCTATAATTCACCCCTCCACTTT. This encodes CASSPLGSSYNSPLHF.

This clonotype has more than one count but fewer than ten. CDR3 sequence (DNA): TGCAGCGTCAGGACTAGCGAGAACTACAATGAGCAGTTCTTC. This translates into CSVRTSENYNEQFF. The chain links TRBV29-1 to TRBJ2-1; 9 bases match TRBD2. CDR1 is SQVTM and CDR2 is ANQGSEA in the germline V gene. The CDR3 is made up of 14 amino acids. V trimming: 6 bases; J trimming: 3 bases; junction bases outside the gene matches: 6.

This clonotype appeared many times. This chain joins TRBV3-1 and TRBJ2-2; D may be TRBD1 (6 bases). The CDR3 runs to 16 residues. The germline V and J ends were trimmed by 0 bases and 7 bases, with 15 bases remaining between them. Germline values: CDR1 LGHDT, CDR2 YNNKEL (reference sequence). The CDR3 nucleotides read TGTGCCAGCAGCCAAGATCCGGGCCCCAGGGGCGGGGAGCTGTTTTTT. Translated: CASSQDPGPRGGELFF.

This clonotype has a handful of counts. J is TRBJ2-6 and V is TRBV28; D ambiguous. Germline V CDR1 and CDR2: MDHEN, SYDVKM. CDR3 length: 15 amino acids. The germline V and J ends were trimmed by 5 bases and 0 bases, with 8 bases remaining between them. This CDR3 is CASSRSDSGANVLTF. The CDR3 coding sequence is TGTGCCAGCAGTCGATCGGACTCTGGGGCCAACGTCCTGACTTTC.

This clonotype was found a few times. The gene calls are TRBV20-1 and TRBJ2-7; D is undetermined. CDR1 is DFQATT and CDR2 is SNEGSKA in the germline V gene (reference sequence). This CDR3 spans 11 amino acids. V lost 5 bases to trimming and J lost 4 bases, with 9 bases between them. The CDR3, as DNA: TGCAGTGCTCCTCGATATTACGAGCAGTACTTC. Encoded protein: CSAPRYYEQYF.

This clonotype has only a few counts. The V and J genes are TRBV10-3 and TRBJ1-2, with D hard to call. Trimming cost V 9 bases and J 0 bases, with 17 bases left between them. The CDR3 has 15 residues. The germline gives CDR1 ENHRY, CDR2 SYGVKD. In DNA, the CDR3 is TGTGCCATTCTCCAAAGGGCAGCTTCTAACTATGGCTACACCTTC. It is translated as CAILQRAASNYGYTF.

This clonotype came up a few times. The CDR3 DNA reads TGTGCCATCAGTGGACCGACAGGGATCACCTCTGGAAACACCATATATTTT. It yields the protein CAISGPTGITSGNTIYF. The chain joins TRBV10-3 to TRBJ1-3; 7 bases are a match to TRBD1. The ends lost 4 bases at V and 0 bases at J; junction bases unmatched: 9. The CDR3 spans 17 residues. CDR1 is ENHRY, CDR2 SYGVKD, per germline.

This clonotype was detected many times. The CDR3 sequence: CASSSQAAQFF. The DNA for the CDR3 is TGTGCCAGCAGTTCCCAGGCTGCGCAGTTCTTC. The gene calls are TRBV12-3 or TRBV12-4 and TRBJ2-1, with D unresolved. V dropped 4 bases and J dropped 12 bases, with 10 bases sitting between them. This CDR3 spans 11 amino acids.

This clonotype was counted many times. The chain recombines TRBV7-9 with TRBJ1-2; no clear D. The CDR3 loop spans 14 amino acids. The V and J ends lost 5 bases and 8 bases respectively, with 18 bases between them. The germline V gene has CDR1 SEHNR and CDR2 FQNEAQ (reference sequence). The DNA for the CDR3 is TGTGCCAGCAGCCCCAGCGACCCTAGTAGAGGCTACACCTTC. It translates to CASSPSDPSRGYTF.

This clonotype occurred many times. The chain carries TRBV7-2 and TRBJ2-7, with 10 bases lining up with TRBD2. Germline assignment: CDR1 SGHTA and CDR2 FQGNSA. The V segment lost 6 bases and the J segment 2 bases; nucleotides outside the gene matches: 7. This CDR3 region has 15 residues. The CDR3 sequence is CASRPDGTSAYEQYF. Here the CDR3 DNA reads TGTGCCAGCAGACCAGATGGGACTAGCGCCTACGAGCAGTACTTC.

The J gene is TRBJ2-7, the V gene TRBV11-1; D gene unclear. Germline V gene lookup returns CDR1 SGHAT and CDR2 FQDESV (reference sequence). Trimming took 2 bases from V and 2 from J, leaving 10 bases between them. The CDR3 extends over 14 amino acids. DNA of the CDR3: TGTGCCAGCAGCTTATATCGCTTCCCCTACGAGCAGTACTTC. Its protein is CASSLYRFPYEQYF.

In its sample, this clonotype was seen many times. CDR3 DNA: TGTGCCAGCAGCCTGGGTAGCGGGAGCGGTTTCAATGAGCAGTTCTTC. Its protein product is CASSLGSGSGFNEQFF. This sequence joins TRBV7-3 and TRBJ2-1, with 9 nucleotides matching TRBD2. The CDR3 sequence is 16 residues long. V gave up 5 bases and J gave up 6 bases; unmatched junction bases: 11. Germline values: CDR1 SGHTA, CDR2 FQGTGA.

The table lists this clonotype with a count of one. Possible read error: a much larger clone is one base away. The conserved phenylalanine or tryptophan normally closing the CDR3 is absent here, so this likely arose from a read error. The J gene is TRBJ2-5, the V gene TRBV12-3 or TRBV12-4; D unclear. CDR3 length equals 14 residues. Trimming took 2 bases from V and 1 from J, leaving 8 bases between them. CDR3: CASSLFGVQETQYS. CDR3 coding DNA: TGTGCCAGCAGTTTATTTGGGGTCCAAGAGACCCAGTACTCC.

A few counts support this clonotype. J is TRBJ2-1 and V is TRBV6-1, with 10 nucleotides matching TRBD1. Germline assignment: CDR1 MNHNS and CDR2 SASEGT. J was trimmed by 0 bases and V by 9 bases; bases with no gene match: 11. This CDR3 has 17 amino acids. CDR3 sequence reads: CASYRDRGLTSYNEQFF. The CDR3 DNA is TGTGCCAGTTACCGGGACAGGGGCCTTACCTCCTACAATGAGCAGTTCTTC.

The sample holds many counts of this clonotype. The gene calls are TRBV29-1 and TRBJ2-3; 7 bases line up with TRBD1. CDR1 is SQVTM and CDR2 is ANQGSEA in the germline V gene. The CDR3 spans 15 residues. With V trimmed by 6 bases and J by 2 bases, 11 bases remained unmatched. The CDR3 coding sequence is TGCAGCGTGTTGGACAGGACCAGGGCCACAGATACGCAGTATTTT. Translating gives CSVLDRTRATDTQYF.